This TCR beta chain is drawn from a study of T-cell reconstitution after alpha-beta-depleted transplantation in children. This clonotype was detected only a few times. A library of TCRbeta sequences, prepared with unique molecular identifiers, was generated. TCRdb recomputed calls from the PCR reads with MiXCR, one row per CDR3 protein. The sample comprises 350,000 to 400,000 distinct CDR3 sequences, 13% of which are singletons, and around 4.5% rests with the top ten. The CDR3 consists of 15 residues. Trimming shortened V by 3 bases and J by 0 bases, and 9 bases separated the two germline ends. The clonotype originates from a human donor who donated a stem cell graft to a child with Fanconi anemia. This chain links TRBV12-3 or TRBV12-4 with TRBJ2-1; no definite D call. This sample comprised PBMCs, obtained from the stem cell graft. This chain's CDR3 is CASSFGPSSYNEQFF. CDR3 DNA: TGTGCCAGCAGTTTTGGACCCAGCTCCTACAATGAGCAGTTCTTC.